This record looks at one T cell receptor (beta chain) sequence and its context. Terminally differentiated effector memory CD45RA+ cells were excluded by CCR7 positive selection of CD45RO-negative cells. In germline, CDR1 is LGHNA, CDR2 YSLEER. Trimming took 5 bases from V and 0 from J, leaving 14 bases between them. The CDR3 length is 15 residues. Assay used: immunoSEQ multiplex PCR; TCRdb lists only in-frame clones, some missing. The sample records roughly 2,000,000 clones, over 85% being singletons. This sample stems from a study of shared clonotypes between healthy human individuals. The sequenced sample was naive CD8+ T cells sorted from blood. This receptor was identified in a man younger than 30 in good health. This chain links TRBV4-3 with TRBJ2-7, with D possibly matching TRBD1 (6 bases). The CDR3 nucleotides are TGCGCCAGCAGCGCCGGACAGACGAGCTCCTACGAGCAGTACTTC. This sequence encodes CASSAGQTSSYEQYF.